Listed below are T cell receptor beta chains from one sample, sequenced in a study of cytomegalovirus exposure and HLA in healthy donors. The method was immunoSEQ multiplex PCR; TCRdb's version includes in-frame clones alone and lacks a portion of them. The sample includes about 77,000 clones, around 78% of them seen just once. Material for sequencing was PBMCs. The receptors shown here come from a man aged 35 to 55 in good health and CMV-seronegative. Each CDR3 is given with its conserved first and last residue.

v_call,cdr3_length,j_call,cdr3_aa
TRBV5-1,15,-,CASSLGGGSSYEQYF
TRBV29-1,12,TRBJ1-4,CSYRQQNEKLFF
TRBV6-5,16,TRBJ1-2,CASSYIRTGGSYGYTF
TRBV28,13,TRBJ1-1,CASSFTGNTEAFF
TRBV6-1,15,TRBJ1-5,CASSDGVGRGQPQHF
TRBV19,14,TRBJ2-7,CATSPGDRVYEQYF
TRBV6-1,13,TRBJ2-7,CASSSGYSYEQYF
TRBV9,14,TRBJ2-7,CASSATLGLTEQYF
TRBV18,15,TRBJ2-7,CASSLVQGAEYEQYF
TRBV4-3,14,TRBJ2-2,CASSQGRLTGELFF
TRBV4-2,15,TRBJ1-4,CASSRLAGVNEKLFF
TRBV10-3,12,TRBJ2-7,CAIRGPGYEQYF
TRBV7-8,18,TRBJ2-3,CASSQRDSGAGRTDTQYF
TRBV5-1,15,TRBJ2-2,CASSGSGGAVGELFF
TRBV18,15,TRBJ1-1,CASSPTTGMNTEAFF
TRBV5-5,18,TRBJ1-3,CASSQRSQGERSGNTIYF
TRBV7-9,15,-,CASSLTARGPHEQYF
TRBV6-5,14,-,CASSYSRRDYEQYF
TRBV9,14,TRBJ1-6,CASSPTSDNTPLHF
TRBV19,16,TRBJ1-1,CASRVTGGGMNTEAFF
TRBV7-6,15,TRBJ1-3,CASSYQGVKGNTIYF
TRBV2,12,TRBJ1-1,CASIGGYLEAFF
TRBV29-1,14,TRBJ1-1,CSVEGQGRGIEAFF
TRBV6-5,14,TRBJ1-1,CASSLGQGDTEAFF
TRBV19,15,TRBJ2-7,CASSISPGLNYEQYF
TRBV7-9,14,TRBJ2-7,CASSVWQTEYEQYF
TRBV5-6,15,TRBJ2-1,CASSLAGGPRNEQFF
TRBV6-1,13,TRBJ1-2,CASSEAPGDGYTF
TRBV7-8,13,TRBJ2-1,CASSYTSGGEQFF
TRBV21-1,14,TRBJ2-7,CASSGHRRHYEQYF
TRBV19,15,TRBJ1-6,CASSMGDRGYSPLHF
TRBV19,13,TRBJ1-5,CAGGQGGNQPQHF
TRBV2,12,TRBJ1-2,CASGSTGYGYTF
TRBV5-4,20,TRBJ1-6,CASSFPPPDESSSYNSPLHF
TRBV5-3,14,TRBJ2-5,CARSATTEGETQYF
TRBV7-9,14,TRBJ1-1,CSSSETGVGTEAFF
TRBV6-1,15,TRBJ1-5,CASSEDAQINQPQHF
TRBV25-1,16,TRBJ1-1,CASSELPGGLNTEAFF
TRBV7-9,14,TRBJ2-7,CSSSLGGQGGEQYF
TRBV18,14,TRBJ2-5,CASSPMTDQETQYF
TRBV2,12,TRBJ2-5,CASKREQETQYF